In its sample, the clone carrying this TCR beta chain was seen many times. This sample is part of a study of low-dose radiotherapy and immunotherapy resistance in tumors. About the research overall: On a schedule of every two weeks, intravenous cyclophosphamide at a dose of 200 mg/m2 was delivered one day before each radiation and immunotherapy administration.

With TRAV- and TRBV-specific primers, first-strand cDNA was made, covering the alpha and beta chains. The authors ran 20 PCR cycles to amplify TCRs with a constant-region primer and V-primer adapter. MiXCR, run by TCRdb on the reads, gives a single entry per CDR3 protein. The table records roughly 90,000 distinct CDR3 sequences, roughly 20% of them present only once. V lost 0 bases, J lost 7 bases, and 11 bases stayed unmatched. The CDR3 is made up of 16 amino acids. The germline gives CDR1 LGHNA, CDR2 YSLEER. The time point denotes: after trial treatment. The sample's treatment: LDRT plus nivolumab, ipilimumab, low-dose cyclophosphamide and aspirin (RACIN trial).

This receptor was obtained from a female donor with ovarian cancer. Sequenced material: PBMCs, taken after low-dose radiotherapy plus immunotherapy. J is TRBJ2-7 and V is TRBV4-3; 8 positions agree with TRBD2. CDR3 loop: CASSQDPASGRQEQYF. CDR3 DNA sequence: TGCGCCAGCAGCCAAGACCCAGCTAGCGGGCGTCAGGAGCAGTACTTC.